One sample yielded the 26 T cell receptor beta chains listed below, sequenced in a study of CD8+ T cells in alopecia areata. Isolated RNA was reverse transcribed into cDNA used as the sequencing template. Only in-frame clones appear in the TCRdb table, and some are missing; sequencing was by immunoSEQ multiplex PCR. The table includes fewer than 90,000 clones, roughly 47% detected once. Sequencing used NKG2D-high CD8+ T cells sorted from blood. Receptors originate from a human donor with alopecia areata.

The chain is built from TRBV29-1 and TRBJ2-5; D is unclear. V was cut by 4 bases and J by 4 bases, with 7 bases left in between. Looked up from germline, CDR1 is SQVTM and CDR2 is ANQGSEA. This CDR3 spans 11 amino acids. The CDR3 protein is CSVGISETQYF. CDR3 DNA: TGCAGCGTTGGGATCTCAGAGACCCAGTACTTC.

This clone appeared a few times. The V gene is TRBV7-9, the J gene TRBJ2-3; no definite D call. Germline V CDR1 and CDR2: SEHNR, FQNEAQ (reference sequence). V gave up 4 bases and J gave up 1 base, with 9 bases separating them. This CDR3 has 14 amino acids. This chain's CDR3 is CASSSPPGTDTQYF. The DNA for the CDR3 is TGTGCCAGCAGCTCTCCTCCTGGCACAGATACGCAGTATTTT. Complete variable domain (other parts from reference TRBV7-9 and TRBJ2-3): DTGVSQNPRHKITKRGQNVTFRCDPISEHNRLYWYRQTLGQGPEFLTYFQNEAQLEKSRLLSDRFSAERPKGSFSTLEIQRTEQGDSAMYLCASSSPPGTDTQYFGPGTRLTVL.

This clone has just one count. The rearrangement joins TRBV29-1 to TRBJ2-7; 9 nucleotides match TRBD2. The length of the CDR3 is 17 residues. Looked up from germline, CDR1 is SQVTM and CDR2 is ANQGSEA. V gave up 1 base and J gave up 2 bases; unmatched junction bases: 12. The CDR3 region has the DNA TGCAGCGTTGAAGTTGGGTTTACTAGCGGGCCCCCCTACGAGCAGTACTTC. Translation gives CSVEVGFTSGPPYEQYF.

The CDR3 reads CASSKGLAGTTDTQYF. The CDR3 DNA sequence: TGTGCCAGCAGTAAGGGACTAGCGGGAACCACAGATACGCAGTATTTT. The chain has TRBV27 and TRBJ2-3, with 13 bases aligning to TRBD2. V gave up 5 bases and J gave up 2 bases; unmatched junction bases: 4. This CDR3 comprises 16 residues. Germline CDR1 and CDR2: MNHEY and SMNVEV (reference sequence).

The chain has TRBV4-1 and TRBJ2-7; possibly TRBD1 or TRBD2 for D (6 bases each). The CDR3 spans 12 residues. Germline values: CDR1 MGHRA, CDR2 YSYEKL. Trimming left V 5 bases short and J 6 bases short, with 11 bases between. This CDR3 is CASSLEGVEQYF. The CDR3 DNA follows: TGCGCCAGCAGCTTGGAGGGGGTCGAGCAGTACTTC.

This clone turned up a few times. The V and J genes are TRBV28 and TRBJ1-6; D uncertain. The CDR3 totals 11 residues. V lost 7 bases and J 6 bases, leaving 4 bases between the germline ends. Germline V lookup: CDR1 MDHEN, CDR2 SYDVKM. CDR3 DNA: TGTGCCAGCAACTCTAATTCACCCCTCCACTTT. Translated, it gives CASNSNSPLHF. The full variable domain, in which reference TRBV28 and TRBJ1-6 provide the parts outside the CDR3, is DVKVTQSSRYLVKRTGEKVFLECVQDMDHENMFWYRQDPGLGLRLIYFSYDVKMKEKGDIPEGYSVSREKKERFSLILESASTNQTSMYLCASNSNSPLHFGNGTRLTVT.

J is TRBJ2-5 and V is TRBV12-5; D is ambiguous. The V end lost 2 bases, the J end lost 2 bases, and 6 bases lay between the germline ends. Germline V gives CDR1 LGHNT, CDR2 FRNRAP. The CDR3 consists of 13 residues. CDR3 sequence (DNA): TGTGCTAGTGGTTTGTCTGCTCAAGAGACCCAGTACTTC. It is translated as CASGLSAQETQYF.

This clone was found a few times. V is TRBV30 and J is TRBJ1-1; no definite D call. With 1 base removed from V and 0 bases from J, the gap between germline ends came to 9 bases. The CDR3 runs to 14 residues. CDR1 is GTSNPN, CDR2 SVGIG, per germline (reference sequence). CDR3 protein: CAWSAWTMNTEAFF. In DNA form, the CDR3 reads TGTGCCTGGAGTGCCTGGACTATGAACACTGAAGCTTTCTTT.

The genes are TRBV28 and TRBJ2-2, with D unclear. This CDR3 has 12 amino acids. Trimming pared 5 bases from V and 5 bases from J, leaving 6 bases between. Germline loops: CDR1 MDHEN, CDR2 SYDVKM. CDR3 amino acids: CASSKGTGELFF. The CDR3, as DNA: TGTGCCAGCAGTAAAGGTACCGGGGAGCTGTTTTTT.

This sequence joins TRBV28 and TRBJ2-3; the match to TRBD1 covers 10 bases. Germline CDR1 is MDHEN and CDR2 is SYDVKM. CDR3 length: 15 residues. The V and J ends lost 5 bases and 4 bases, in that order; junction bases with no gene match: 6. The CDR3 protein is CASSVRDRGADTQYF. CDR3 DNA sequence: TGTGCCAGCAGTGTCCGGGACAGGGGCGCAGATACGCAGTATTTT.

The genes are TRBV7-9 and TRBJ1-4; 9 positions agree with TRBD1. Per germline, CDR1 SEHNR and CDR2 FQNEAQ (reference sequence). The CDR3 extends over 15 amino acids. The ends lost 5 bases at V and 6 bases at J; junction bases unmatched: 7. DNA for the CDR3: TGTGCCAGCAGCCTCTGGGACAGGGAATATGAAAAACTGTTTTTT. This sequence encodes CASSLWDREYEKLFF.

The CDR3 DNA reads as TGTGCCAGCAGCCTAAGAGGGACAACGAGAACCGAGCAGTACTTC. This codes for CASSLRGTTRTEQYF. The chain carries TRBV7-8 and TRBJ2-7, with D perhaps matching TRBD1 (6 bases). Germline V gene lookup returns CDR1 SGHVS and CDR2 FQNEAQ. The CDR3 loop spans 15 amino acids. V was trimmed by 5 bases and J by 6 bases, leaving 20 bases between them.

The chain links TRBV16 to TRBJ1-2; D remains ambiguous. The ends were cut back, 1 base at V and 4 bases at J, with 1 base in the middle. Germline V gene data show CDR1 as KGHSY and CDR2 as FQNENV. CDR3 length: 11 amino acids. In DNA form, the CDR3 reads TGTGCCAGCAGCCAATTCTATGGCTACACCTTC. Translating gives CASSQFYGYTF.

This clone has just a few counts. Written as DNA, the CDR3 is TGTGCAAGTCGCTTGCCCCGAGGCAGCACAGATACGCAGTATTTT. Its translation: CASRLPRGSTDTQYF. The chain employs TRBV12-2 and TRBJ2-3; no DNA check was done on the table's D call, TRBD2. TRBV12-2 constitutes a pseudogene. CDR3 length equals 15 residues.

The V and J genes are TRBV13 and TRBJ2-1, with TRBD2 matching over 8 bases. Trimming cost V 4 bases and J 0 bases; bases outside gene matches: 11. Germline V gene sequence: CDR1 PRHDT, CDR2 FYEKMQ (reference sequence). CDR3 length: 18 amino acids. The CDR3 DNA reads TGTGCCAGCAGCTCTCGACTAGCGCCTACCAGCTCCTACAATGAGCAGTTCTTC. This gives the protein CASSSRLAPTSSYNEQFF.

This clone was detected a few times. For the CDR3, the DNA is TGCAGCGTTGAGGCCGACGAGACCTACAACTATGGCTACACCTTC. Translating gives CSVEADETYNYGYTF. The gene calls are TRBV29-1 and TRBJ1-2; no clear D gene. Germline V gene lookup returns CDR1 SQVTM and CDR2 ANQGSEA. The CDR3 runs 15 residues. V was cut by 3 bases and J by 2 bases, with 16 bases left in between. The complete variable domain, with remaining parts taken from reference TRBV29-1 and TRBJ1-2, reads SAVISQKPSRDICQRGTSLTIQCQVDSQVTMMFWYRQQPGQSLTLIATANQGSEATYESGFVIDKFPISRPNLTFSTLTVSNMSPEDSSIYLCSVEADETYNYGYTFGSGTRLTVV.

V is TRBV9 and J is TRBJ2-7; 9 nucleotides agree with TRBD1. V shed 2 bases, J shed 2 bases, and the junction held 2 bases outside the gene matches. The CDR3 sequence is 14 residues long. CDR1 and CDR2 (germline): SGDLS, YYNGEE. CDR3 sequence reads: CASSVTGGPYEQYF. CDR3 coding DNA: TGTGCCAGCAGCGTGACAGGGGGTCCCTACGAGCAGTACTTC. The full variable domain, with the rest looked up from reference TRBV9 and TRBJ2-7, is DSGVTQTPKHLITATGQRVTLRCSPRSGDLSVYWYQQSLDQGLQFLIQYYNGEERAKGNILERFSAQQFPDLHSELNLSSLELGDSALYFCASSVTGGPYEQYFGPGTRLTVT.

About this clone itself: This sample includes further DNA sequences coding for the same CDR3. This chain joins TRBV6-5 and TRBJ2-7, with TRBD1 as a possible D gene (6 bases). V lost 0 bases, J lost 0 bases, and 6 bases lay in between. Germline-derived CDR1 and CDR2 are MNHEY and SVGAGI. The CDR3 spans 14 residues. CDR3 amino acids: CASSYSDSSYEQYF. Written as DNA, the CDR3 is TGTGCCAGCAGTTACTCGGACAGCTCCTACGAGCAGTACTTC.

This clone was observed once. This chain links TRBV13 with TRBJ2-1; D is tentatively TRBD1 or TRBD2 (5 bases each). Per the germline V gene, CDR1 is PRHDT and CDR2 is FYEKMQ (reference sequence). V was pared by 1 base and J by 5 bases, with 6 bases between. This CDR3 is 13 amino acids long. The CDR3 is CASSLVGDNEQFF. CDR3 nucleotides: TGTGCCAGCAGCTTAGTGGGGGACAATGAGCAGTTCTTC.

The V call is TRBV6-5, the J call TRBJ1-1; TRBD1 is a possible D gene (6 bases). CDR3 length equals 13 residues. The germline gives CDR1 MNHEY, CDR2 SVGAGI. V was clipped by 6 bases and J by 3 bases, with 11 bases between them. CDR3 DNA sequence: TGTGCCAGCAGCTGGGGGGGGCACACTGAAGCTTTCTTT. This gives the protein CASSWGGHTEAFF.

The chain combines TRBV4-1 with TRBJ2-7; 7 nucleotides align to TRBD2. The CDR3 spans 15 residues. The V gene end was trimmed by 0 bases and the J gene end by 5 bases; junction bases not matched to a gene: 7. In germline, CDR1 is MGHRA, CDR2 YSYEKL. DNA of the CDR3: TGCGCCAGCAGCCAAGACACGGATCGGGGGGACGAGCAGTACTTC. Residues: CASSQDTDRGDEQYF.

This clone showed up many times. This specimen includes other DNA sequences encoding the same CDR3. This chain joins TRBV4-1 and TRBJ2-5, with D unclear. Trimming left V 1 base short and J 5 bases short, with 8 bases between. The CDR3 has 13 residues. Germline loops: CDR1 MGHRA, CDR2 YSYEKL. This chain's CDR3 is CASSQGPAETQYF. CDR3 coding DNA: TGCGCCAGCAGCCAAGGACCGGCGGAGACCCAGTACTTC.

V is TRBV7-2 and J is TRBJ2-5; the D gene is possibly TRBD1 (5 bases). The CDR3 has 16 residues. CDR1 SGHTA and CDR2 FQGNSA come from the germline V gene. The V and J ends lost 4 bases and 2 bases respectively, with 17 bases between them. CDR3 coding DNA: TGTGCCAGCAGCTCCCCCGAGACAGAGACGCAAGAGACCCAGTACTTC. Translation gives CASSSPETETQETQYF.

The rearrangement joins TRBV29-1 to TRBJ1-2; D remains ambiguous. The CDR3 extends over 16 amino acids. Germline V gene lookup returns CDR1 SQVTM and CDR2 ANQGSEA. With 6 bases removed from V and 1 base from J, the gap between germline ends came to 21 bases. CDR3 sequence: CSVPAGKPLRNYGYTF. The CDR3 nucleotides are TGCAGCGTCCCGGCGGGGAAACCACTACGTAACTATGGCTACACCTTC.

The V and J genes are TRBV28 and TRBJ2-7, with 10 bases fitting TRBD1. CDR3 size: 14 residues. Germline lookup yields CDR1 MDHEN and CDR2 SYDVKM. V was clipped by 11 bases and J by 4 bases; unmatched bases: 11. CDR3 amino acids: CALSPGTGEYEQYF. DNA for the CDR3: TGTGCCCTCTCGCCGGGGACAGGGGAATACGAGCAGTACTTC.

The chain carries TRBV30 and TRBJ1-1, with D possibly being TRBD1 (5 bases). Germline CDR1 GTSNPN, CDR2 SVGIG (reference sequence). The CDR3 sequence is 12 residues long. Deletions cut 4 bases from V and 3 bases from J, with 9 bases between. The CDR3 region is CAWKGLDTEAFF. The CDR3 DNA reads TGTGCCTGGAAGGGGTTGGACACTGAAGCTTTCTTT.